This is a list of T cell receptor beta chains from one sample in a study of OX40 agonist ivuxolimab in advanced cancers. Assay used: immunoSEQ multiplex PCR; TCRdb lists only in-frame clones, some missing. The repertoire holds 35,000 to 45,000 clones, with 74% as singletons. Specimen: CD4+ or CD8+ T cells sorted from blood, collected in a trial of the OX40 agonist ivuxolimab. These receptors were collected from an adult with an advanced solid tumor such as melanoma, head and neck, liver or kidney cancer. CDR3s include the opening cysteine and the closing phenylalanine or tryptophan. A D gene is named only where the DNA matches it firmly. Expanded clones get a size class; other rows say once, few or many, or leave the size out.

J | size | V | D | DNA | CDR3
TRBJ1-2 | NA | TRBV28 | NA | TGTGCCAGCAGTTTAGCAGAACTCTATGGCTACACCTTC | CASSLAELYGYTF
TRBJ2-3 | NA | TRBV19 | TRBD1 | TGTGCCAGTAGCCAGGGACAGGGGGTTGAAGGTACGCAGTATTTT | CASSQGQGVEGTQYF
TRBJ1-2 | NA | TRBV6-1 | NA | TGTGCCAGCAGCAACTGGGCGCTTGGCTACACCTTC | CASSNWALGYTF
TRBJ1-1 | NA | TRBV6-4 | NA | TGTGCCAGCAGTGACTCGAACAGCAACACTGAAGCTTTCTTT | CASSDSNSNTEAFF
TRBJ1-2 | NA | TRBV7-9 | NA | TGTGCCAGCAGCTTAGAGGGCCGAGGGACGGCTAACTATGGCTACACCTTC | CASSLEGRGTANYGYTF
TRBJ2-3 | NA | TRBV15 | TRBD2 | TGTGCCACCAGCGGATCCGGGACTAGTTTATCGACAGATACGCAGTATTTT | CATSGSGTSLSTDTQYF
TRBJ2-3 | NA | TRBV6-5 | NA | TGTGCCAGCAGCATTTACACCGCGGCAGATACGCAGTATTTT | CASSIYTAADTQYF
TRBJ1-4 | NA | TRBV4-1 | TRBD1 | TGCGCCAGCAGCCACCTCGGAGTCGGGACAGGGGGCGCGAAACTGTTTTTT | CASSHLGVGTGGAKLFF
TRBJ2-3 | NA | TRBV19 | TRBD1 | TGTGCCAGTAGTGCCTACAGGGGGGCAGATACGCAGTATTTT | CASSAYRGADTQYF
TRBJ1-2 | once | TRBV20-1 | NA | TGCAGTGCTATACCCCAGTATGGCTACACCTTC | CSAIPQYGYTF
TRBJ1-3 | few | TRBV6-6 | NA | TGTGCCAGCAGGGGCAGAAGTTCTGGAAACACCATATATTTT | CASRGRSSGNTIYF
TRBJ1-1 | NA | TRBV11-2 | NA | TGTGCCAGCAGCTTACTCAGGGGTGGTGTCAGGGGCACTGAAGCTTTCTTT | CASSLLRGGVRGTEAFF
TRBJ1-2 | NA | TRBV10-3 | NA | TGTGCCATCAGTGCAATCCGGGACCGCCCCGGCTACACCTTC | CAISAIRDRPGYTF
TRBJ1-2 | NA | TRBV11-1 | NA | TGTGCCAGCAGCCCCGACGGTAACTATGGCTACACCTTC | CASSPDGNYGYTF
TRBJ1-1 | NA | TRBV19 | NA | TGTGCCAGTAGTATAGTCGGCGGGGAGAACACTGAAGCTTTCTTT | CASSIVGGENTEAFF
TRBJ2-1 | NA | TRBV11-2 | NA | TGTGCCAGCAGCTTAGATCGCGTTAATGAGCAGTTCTTC | CASSLDRVNEQFF
TRBJ2-1 | NA | TRBV27 | NA | TGTGCCAGCGGCAGCAGCCCGCAGTTCTTC | CASGSSPQFF
TRBJ2-1 | once | TRBV19 | TRBD1 | TGTGCCAGTAGTATCCCGGGACAGGGCTACAATGAGCAGTTCTTC | CASSIPGQGYNEQFF
TRBJ2-1 | NA | TRBV19 | TRBD2 | TGTGCCAGTAGTATAGATCGCTTAGCGGGGGTGGACAATGAGCAGTTCTTC | CASSIDRLAGVDNEQFF
TRBJ1-2 | NA | TRBV9 | NA | TGTGCCAGCAGCGGGACTAGAGCATATGGCTACACCTTC | CASSGTRAYGYTF
TRBJ1-1 | NA | TRBV29-1 | NA | TGCAGCCTGTCACAGTCGAACACTGAAGCTTTCTTT | CSLSQSNTEAFF
TRBJ2-1 | once | TRBV5-1 | TRBD2 | TGCGCCAGCAGCTCCTTAGCGGGGTCCTACAATGAGCAGTTCTTC | CASSSLAGSYNEQFF
TRBJ1-5 | NA | TRBV27 | NA | TGTGCCAGCAGTCCGACTAATCAGCCCCAGCATTTT | CASSPTNQPQHF
TRBJ2-5 | NA | TRBV5-4 | NA | TGTGCCAGCAGCTTCGGATCCGTAGCTAAAGAGACCCAGTACTTC | CASSFGSVAKETQYF
TRBJ1-4 | NA | TRBV6-5 | NA | TGTGCCAGCAGTTCTGGCGAAAAACTGTTTTTT | CASSSGEKLFF
TRBJ1-2 | NA | TRBV21-1 | NA | TGTGCCAGCAGCTTATCAACCGGGACAACTAACTATGGCTACACCTTC | CASSLSTGTTNYGYTF
TRBJ2-3 | NA | TRBV19 | TRBD1 | TGTGCCAGTAGGGACAGGGGGCGGACAGATACGCAGTATTTT | CASRDRGRTDTQYF
TRBJ2-1 | once | TRBV4-1 | NA | TGCGCCAGCAGCCAAGAGGTGGGTGAGCAGTTCTTC | CASSQEVGEQFF
TRBJ2-1 | NA | TRBV7-2 | NA | TGTGCCAGCAGCTTAGGGGGGCCGGGGAATGAGCAGTTCTTC | CASSLGGPGNEQFF
TRBJ2-2 | few | TRBV5-6 | NA | TGTGCCAGCAGCTTGGCGCCCGGGGACGGCGGGGAGCTGTTTTTT | CASSLAPGDGGELFF
TRBJ1-4 | NA | TRBV2 | NA | TGTGCCAGCAGTGAGGGTGGGGTTTACGGCGAAAAACTGTTTTTT | CASSEGGVYGEKLFF
TRBJ2-2 | NA | TRBV5-1 | NA | TGCGCCAGCAGCGAACGTCTGGGGGGCGGGGAGCTGTTTTTT | CASSERLGGGELFF
TRBJ1-2 | NA | TRBV6-5 | TRBD1 | TGTGCCAGCAGTAAGGGGGCAGGAAACTATGGCTACACCTTC | CASSKGAGNYGYTF
TRBJ1-5 | many | TRBV7-2 | TRBD1 | TGTGCCAGCAGATGGGACAGCAGTCAGCCCCAGCATTTT | CASRWDSSQPQHF
TRBJ1-5 | few | TRBV5-1 | NA | TGCGCCAGCAGCTTAGGGTCGGGGAGGGTGGAGCCCCAGCATTTT | CASSLGSGRVEPQHF
TRBJ1-2 | NA | TRBV20-1 | NA | TGCAGTGCTTATGGGAACTATGGCTACACCTTC | CSAYGNYGYTF
TRBJ2-3 | NA | TRBV4-2 | NA | TGTGCCAGCAGCCAAGATTTGGAGACAGGCACAGATACGCAGTATTTT | CASSQDLETGTDTQYF
TRBJ1-1 | NA | TRBV9 | NA | TGTGCCAGCAGCCCCTTCCGGGGGGAAGCTTTCTTT | CASSPFRGEAFF
TRBJ1-2 | NA | TRBV9 | NA | TGTGCCAGCAATCATGGGTTGGAAGGCTACACCTTC | CASNHGLEGYTF
TRBJ1-3 | NA | TRBV15 | NA | TGTGCCACCAGCAGAGATACCACCGGAAACACCATATATTTT | CATSRDTTGNTIYF
TRBJ2-5 | NA | TRBV11-2 | TRBD2 | TGTGCCAGCAGCTTAGGGCTAGCGGGGGGAGAGACCCAGTACTTC | CASSLGLAGGETQYF
TRBJ2-1 | few | TRBV29-1 | NA | TGCAGCGTCGGAGGACTCTTGGGGAATGTCCATGAGCAGTTCTTC | CSVGGLLGNVHEQFF
TRBJ1-4 | NA | TRBV5-1 | NA | TGCGCCAGCAGCAAAAAACAGGGTGAAAAACTGTTTTTT | CASSKKQGEKLFF
TRBJ1-2 | NA | TRBV5-5 | TRBD1 | TGTGCCAGCAGCCCCGGACAGGGTCGGGCTGGCTACACCTTC | CASSPGQGRAGYTF
TRBJ2-3 | NA | TRBV2 | TRBD2 | TGTGCCAGCAGTGACGCTAGCGGGCGCAACACAGATACGCAGTATTTT | CASSDASGRNTDTQYF
TRBJ2-3 | NA | TRBV20-1 | NA | TGCAGTGCTAGAAGGGGGTATACGCAGTATTTT | CSARRGYTQYF
TRBJ1-3 | NA | TRBV28 | NA | TGTGCCAGCAGTTTCGATAACTCTGGAAACACCATATATTTT | CASSFDNSGNTIYF
TRBJ1-2 | NA | TRBV20-1 | NA | TGCAGTGCTCACCCAGGGAACGGCTACACCTTC | CSAHPGNGYTF
TRBJ1-5 | medium-sized | TRBV27 | NA | TGTGCCACCCAAATCTGGGCAGGGGCCAATCAGCCCCAGCATTTT | CATQIWAGANQPQHF
TRBJ2-7 | NA | TRBV4-2 | NA | TGTGCCAGCAGCCAAGATCATGAGGGGTTGGGGGAGCAGTACTTC | CASSQDHEGLGEQYF
TRBJ2-3 | NA | TRBV2 | TRBD2 | TGTGCCAGCAAAGGGCGGGGGGCTCCCACAGATACGCAGTATTTT | CASKGRGAPTDTQYF